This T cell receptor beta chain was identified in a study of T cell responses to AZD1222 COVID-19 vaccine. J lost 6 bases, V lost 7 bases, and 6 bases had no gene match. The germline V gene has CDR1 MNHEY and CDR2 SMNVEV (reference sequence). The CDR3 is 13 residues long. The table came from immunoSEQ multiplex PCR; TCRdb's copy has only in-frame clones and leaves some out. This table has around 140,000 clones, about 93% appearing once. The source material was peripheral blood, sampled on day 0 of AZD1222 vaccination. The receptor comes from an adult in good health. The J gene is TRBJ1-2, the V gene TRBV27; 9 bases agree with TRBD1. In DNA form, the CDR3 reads TGTGCCAGCACCGGTGGACAGGGGAATGGCTACACCTTC. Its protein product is CASTGGQGNGYTF.